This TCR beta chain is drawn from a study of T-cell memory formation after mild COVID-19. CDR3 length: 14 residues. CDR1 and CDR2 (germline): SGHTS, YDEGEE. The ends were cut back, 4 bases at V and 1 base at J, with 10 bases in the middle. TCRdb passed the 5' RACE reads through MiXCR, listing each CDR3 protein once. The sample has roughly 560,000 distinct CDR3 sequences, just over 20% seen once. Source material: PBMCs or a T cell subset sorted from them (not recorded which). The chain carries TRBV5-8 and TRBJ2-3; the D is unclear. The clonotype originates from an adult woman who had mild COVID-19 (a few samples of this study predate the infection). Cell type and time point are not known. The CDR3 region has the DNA TGTGCCAGCAGCCCCCTGAAGGGCACAGATACGCAGTATTTT. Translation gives CASSPLKGTDTQYF.